This T cell receptor beta chain comes out of a study of T-cell memory formation after mild COVID-19. Findings and caveats of the study: Pre-infection memory already had some responding clones, implying cross-reactive memory joined.

With 6 bases removed from V and 0 bases from J, the gap between germline ends came to 3 bases. Germline CDR1 reads SEHNR; CDR2 reads FQNEAQ (reference sequence). This CDR3 is 13 amino acids long. This clonotype showed up many times. The target antigen is unknown. TCR alpha and TCR beta cDNA libraries carrying sample barcodes and UMIs were produced by 5'RACE using constant-segment primers. TCRdb called the 5' RACE reads again in MiXCR, with one record for every CDR3 protein. Of hundreds of thousands of distinct CDR3 sequences in the sample, roughly 15% were seen once. The gene calls are TRBV7-9 and TRBJ2-6; D remains unclear. The TCR comes from a man in his late teens or twenties who had mild COVID-19 (a few samples of this study predate the infection). Cell type and time point are not known. Sequenced material: PBMCs or a T cell subset sorted from them (not recorded which). This chain's CDR3 is CASRASGANVLTF. The CDR3 bases are TGTGCCAGCAGGGCCTCTGGGGCCAACGTCCTGACTTTC.